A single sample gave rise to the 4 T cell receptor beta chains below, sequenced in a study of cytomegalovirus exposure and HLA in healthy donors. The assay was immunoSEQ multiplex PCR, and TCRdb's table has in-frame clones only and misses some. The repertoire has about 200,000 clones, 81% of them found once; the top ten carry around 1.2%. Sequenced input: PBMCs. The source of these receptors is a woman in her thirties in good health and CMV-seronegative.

Here the CDR3 reads CASSEATGGKVTQYF. The CDR3 DNA sequence: TGTGCCAGCAGTGAAGCGACGGGGGGCAAGGTGACCCAGTACTTC. The genes are TRBV6-1 and TRBJ2-5, with D perhaps matching TRBD2 (7 bases). Germline values: CDR1 MNHNS, CDR2 SASEGT. This CDR3 is 15 amino acids long. Trimming removed 0 bases from V and 7 bases from J, with 15 bases in between.

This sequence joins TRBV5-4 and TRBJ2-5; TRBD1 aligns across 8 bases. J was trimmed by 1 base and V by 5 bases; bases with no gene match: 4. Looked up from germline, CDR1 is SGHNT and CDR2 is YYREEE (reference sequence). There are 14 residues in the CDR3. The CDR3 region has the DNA TGTGCCAGCAGGGGACAGGAGCCCCAAGAGACCCAGTACTTC. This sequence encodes CASRGQEPQETQYF.

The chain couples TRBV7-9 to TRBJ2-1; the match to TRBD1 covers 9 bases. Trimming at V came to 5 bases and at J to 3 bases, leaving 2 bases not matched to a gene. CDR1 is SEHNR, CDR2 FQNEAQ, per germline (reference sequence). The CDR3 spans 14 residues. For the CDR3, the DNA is TGTGCCAGCAGCCCGGGACAGGGCTACAATGAGCAGTTCTTC. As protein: CASSPGQGYNEQFF.

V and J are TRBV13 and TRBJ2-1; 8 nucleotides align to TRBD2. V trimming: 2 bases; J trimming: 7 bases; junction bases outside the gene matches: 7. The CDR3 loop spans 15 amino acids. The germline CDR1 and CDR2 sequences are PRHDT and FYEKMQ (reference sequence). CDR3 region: CASSLKAGEGNEQFF. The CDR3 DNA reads TGTGCCAGCAGCTTAAAAGCGGGAGAGGGTAATGAGCAGTTCTTC.